The present entry profiles one T cell receptor (beta chain) with its context. Its specificity is unknown. These data originate in a study of OX40 agonist ivuxolimab in advanced cancers. Study findings and constraints: Expanded clones were, on average, more numerous among CD8+ T cells than CD4+. Determination of antigen specificity was not performed for the expanded peripheral T cells.

After removal of 3 bases from V and 5 bases from J, the junction contained 8 bases not matched to a gene. The CDR3 has 14 residues. Germline V CDR1 and CDR2: GTSNPN, SVGIG (reference sequence). Repertoires were generated with immunoSEQ multiplex PCR, while TCRdb's copy carries only in-frame clones and drops some. The sample includes tens of thousands of clones, about 90% of them seen just once. This sample comprised CD4+ or CD8+ T cells sorted from blood, obtained in a trial of the OX40 agonist ivuxolimab. The sequence was obtained from an adult with an advanced solid tumor such as melanoma, head and neck, liver or kidney cancer. The V gene is TRBV30, the J gene TRBJ2-5, with 8 bases fitting TRBD1. CDR3 protein: CAWSPGQGRETQYF. CDR3 sequence (DNA): TGTGCCTGGAGCCCCGGACAGGGCCGGGAGACCCAGTACTTC.